The entry below describes one T cell receptor beta chain. Its matching antigen is unknown. The data belong to a study of T cell responses to AZD1222 COVID-19 vaccine. Study information: Second-dose intervals of approximately 4 or approximately 12 weeks were pooled.

Study conclusions and caveats: Rises in breadth and depth of Spike-specific TCRs came after two AZD1222 doses.

CDR1 and CDR2 (germline): MDHEN, SYDVKM. Between the trimmed V and J ends, which lost 8 bases and 8 bases, there was a span of 10 bases. The CDR3 has 12 residues. Produced via immunoSEQ multiplex PCR; TCRdb's table is partial and in-frame only. This table has roughly 100,000 clones, more than 75% appearing once. This clonotype originated in an adult in good health. The V call is TRBV28, the J call TRBJ1-6; a weak D match, TRBD1 (6 bases). The sample consisted of peripheral blood, taken on day 0 of AZD1222 vaccination. CDR3 protein: CASCEGDSPLHF. The CDR3 region has the DNA TGTGCCAGCTGCGAGGGGGATTCACCCCTCCACTTT. The full variable domain, rest sourced from reference TRBV28 and TRBJ1-6, is DVKVTQSSRYLVKRTGEKVFLECVQDMDHENMFWYRQDPGLGLRLIYFSYDVKMKEKGDIPEGYSVSREKKERFSLILESASTNQTSMYLCASCEGDSPLHFGNGTRLTVT.